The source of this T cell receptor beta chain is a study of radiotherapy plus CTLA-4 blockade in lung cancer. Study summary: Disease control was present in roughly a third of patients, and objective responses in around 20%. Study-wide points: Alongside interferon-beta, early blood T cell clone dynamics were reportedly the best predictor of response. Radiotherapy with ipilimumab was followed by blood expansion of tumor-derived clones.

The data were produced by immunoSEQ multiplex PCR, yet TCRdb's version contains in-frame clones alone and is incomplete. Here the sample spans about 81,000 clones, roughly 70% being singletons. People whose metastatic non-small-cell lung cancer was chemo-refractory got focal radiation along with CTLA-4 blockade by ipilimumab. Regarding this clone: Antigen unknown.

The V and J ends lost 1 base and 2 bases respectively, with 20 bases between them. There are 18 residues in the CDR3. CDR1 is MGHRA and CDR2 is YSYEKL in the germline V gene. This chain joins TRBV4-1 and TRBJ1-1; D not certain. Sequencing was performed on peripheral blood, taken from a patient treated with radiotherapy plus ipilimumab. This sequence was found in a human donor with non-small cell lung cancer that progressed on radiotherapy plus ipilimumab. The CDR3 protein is CASSQVNFLGSSNTEAFF. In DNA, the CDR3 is TGCGCCAGCAGCCAAGTGAACTTCCTAGGCAGTAGTAACACTGAAGCTTTCTTT.